A selection of T cell receptor beta chains follows, all from one sample in a study of early T cells in non-severe SARS-CoV-2 infection. Via MiXCR, TCRdb re-called the 5' RACE reads, giving one row per CDR3 protein. The sample contains tens of thousands of distinct CDR3 sequences, about 6.1% of which appear only once. The material was whole blood, obtained at baseline. These receptors originate from an adult who was a healthcare worker with PCR-confirmed SARS-CoV-2 infection or an uninfected control (not recorded which). Each CDR3 is given with its conserved first and last residue. D genes are given only for firm matches. Clone size is given for some rows only: seen once, a few or many times, or a class if the clone is expanded.

J: TRBJ2-2; size: -; D: -; V: TRBV9; CDR3: CASSAAGGANTGELFF; DNA: TGTGCCAGCAGCGCCGCCGGCGGGGCGAACACCGGGGAGCTGTTTTTT
J: TRBJ2-7; size: many; D: -; V: TRBV7-9; CDR3: CASSSKVRYSYEQYF; DNA: TGTGCCAGCAGCTCAAAGGTCCGTTACTCCTACGAGCAGTACTTC
J: TRBJ1-1; size: -; D: -; V: TRBV29-1; CDR3: CSVLGNTEAFF; DNA: TGCAGCGTTCTGGGTAACACTGAAGCTTTCTTT
J: TRBJ1-1; size: many; D: -; V: TRBV24-1; CDR3: CATSAAGMNTEAFF; DNA: TGTGCCACCAGTGCCGCCGGAATGAACACTGAAGCTTTCTTT
J: TRBJ1-5; size: few; D: TRBD1; V: TRBV9; CDR3: CASSPGTAHNQPQHF; DNA: TGTGCCAGCAGCCCGGGGACAGCGCACAATCAGCCCCAGCATTTT
J: TRBJ2-1; size: few; D: -; V: TRBV5-1; CDR3: CASNLRPYNEQFF; DNA: TGCGCCAGCAATTTGAGGCCGTACAATGAGCAGTTCTTC
J: TRBJ2-5; size: -; D: TRBD2; V: TRBV4-1; CDR3: CASSQDLQRGSGTQYF; DNA: TGCGCCAGCAGCCAAGATCTTCAGCGGGGGTCCGGGACCCAGTACTTC
J: TRBJ2-2; size: few; D: -; V: TRBV28; CDR3: CASSLHGTSTGELFF; DNA: TGTGCCAGCAGTCTACACGGGACCTCCACCGGGGAGCTGTTTTTT
J: TRBJ1-1; size: -; D: -; V: TRBV27; CDR3: CASSLVGSTEAFF; DNA: TGTGCCAGCAGCCTGGTTGGGTCCACTGAAGCTTTCTTT
J: TRBJ2-7; size: few; D: TRBD2; V: TRBV19; CDR3: CASSILLAALYEQYF; DNA: TGTGCCAGTAGTATTTTGCTAGCGGCCCTCTACGAGCAGTACTTC
J: TRBJ1-4; size: many; D: -; V: TRBV13; CDR3: CASSRRTGRTLELFF; DNA: TGTGCCAGCAGCCGCCGTACGGGGCGGACTCTGGAACTGTTTTTT
J: TRBJ2-7; size: many; D: -; V: TRBV18; CDR3: CASSSSGVSYEQYF; DNA: TGTGCCAGCTCATCATCAGGGGTCTCCTACGAGCAGTACTTC
J: TRBJ1-6; size: -; D: TRBD1; V: TRBV20-1; CDR3: CSARGTAGSLHF; DNA: TGCAGTGCTAGGGGGACAGCCGGGTCCCTCCACTTT
J: TRBJ2-2; size: many; D: TRBD2; V: TRBV12-3/TRBV12-4; CDR3: CASSRSVYLSGGPTGELFF; DNA: TGTGCCAGCAGTCGCTCGGTGTACCTTAGCGGGGGCCCCACCGGGGAGCTGTTTTTT
J: TRBJ2-4; size: -; D: -; V: TRBV10-3; CDR3: CAIQGDKNIQYF; DNA: TGTGCCATACAGGGAGACAAAAACATTCAGTACTTC
J: TRBJ2-3; size: -; D: -; V: TRBV12-3/TRBV12-4; CDR3: CASQSWGGGTDTQYF; DNA: TGTGCCAGCCAATCGTGGGGGGGCGGCACAGATACGCAGTATTTT
J: TRBJ2-7; size: many; D: -; V: TRBV7-2; CDR3: CASSLVTVLDEQYF; DNA: TGTGCCAGCAGCTTAGTGACTGTCTTGGACGAGCAGTACTTC
J: TRBJ2-7; size: many; D: -; V: TRBV27; CDR3: CASRVTFSLEQYF; DNA: TGTGCCAGCAGAGTAACGTTTAGTTTAGAGCAGTACTTC
J: TRBJ2-5; size: -; D: -; V: TRBV10-3; CDR3: CAIGGYLQYQETQYF; DNA: TGTGCCATCGGCGGCTACCTCCAGTACCAAGAGACCCAGTACTTC
J: TRBJ2-7; size: many; D: -; V: TRBV3-1; CDR3: CASSQEAGNEQYF; DNA: TGTGCCAGCAGCCAGGAGGCAGGGAACGAGCAGTACTTC
J: TRBJ2-7; size: many; D: -; V: TRBV29-1; CDR3: CSVWTASSYEQYF; DNA: TGCAGCGTTTGGACGGCTAGCTCCTACGAGCAGTACTTC
J: TRBJ1-6; size: many; D: TRBD1; V: TRBV6-2/TRBV6-3; CDR3: CASSEQGVVNSPLHF; DNA: TGTGCCAGCAGTGAACAGGGGGTCGTGAATTCACCCCTCCACTTT
J: TRBJ1-4; size: many; D: -; V: TRBV12-3/TRBV12-4; CDR3: CASTPTELGRIEKLFF; DNA: TGTGCCAGCACCCCGACTGAGCTAGGGAGAATTGAAAAACTGTTTTTT
J: TRBJ2-5; size: many; D: TRBD2; V: TRBV20-1; CDR3: CSASSAIAGDQETQYF; DNA: TGCAGTGCTTCCTCGGCGATAGCGGGGGATCAAGAGACCCAGTACTTC
J: TRBJ2-1; size: -; D: TRBD2; V: TRBV11-2; CDR3: CASGKRRGDFSLNEQFF; DNA: TGTGCCAGCGGAAAACGCCGGGGGGACTTCTCCCTGAATGAGCAGTTCTTC
J: TRBJ2-1; size: few; D: -; V: TRBV27; CDR3: CASSPRAGMNEQFF; DNA: TGTGCCAGCAGTCCCCGGGCGGGCATGAATGAGCAGTTCTTC
J: TRBJ2-3; size: -; D: TRBD1; V: TRBV7-9; CDR3: CASSLSDRGRNTQYF; DNA: TGTGCCAGCAGCTTATCCGACAGGGGGCGAAATACGCAGTATTTT
J: TRBJ2-7; size: many; D: -; V: TRBV9; CDR3: CASSAGDITYEQYF; DNA: TGTGCCAGCAGCGCCGGGGACATTACCTACGAGCAGTACTTC
J: TRBJ2-1; size: -; D: -; V: TRBV27; CDR3: CASSSSPSPSKNEQFF; DNA: TGTGCCAGCAGTTCTAGCCCGTCACCCTCGAAGAATGAGCAGTTCTTC
J: TRBJ2-2; size: few; D: -; V: TRBV27; CDR3: CATRAGGHGELFF; DNA: TGTGCCACCAGGGCCGGGGGTCACGGGGAGCTGTTTTTT
J: TRBJ1-3; size: -; D: -; V: TRBV10-2; CDR3: CASREWDSGNTIYF; DNA: TGCGCCAGCAGAGAATGGGACTCTGGAAACACCATATATTTT
J: TRBJ2-7; size: many; D: -; V: TRBV28; CDR3: CASSLGRAEQYF; DNA: TGTGCCAGCAGTTTAGGTAGGGCCGAGCAGTACTTC
J: TRBJ2-7; size: few; D: TRBD1; V: TRBV12-3/TRBV12-4; CDR3: CASSLFGTVYEQYF; DNA: TGTGCCAGCAGTCTATTCGGGACAGTCTACGAGCAGTACTTC
J: TRBJ2-7; size: -; D: -; V: TRBV6-5; CDR3: CASSSSQGNYYEQYF; DNA: TGTGCCAGCAGTTCCTCCCAGGGGAATTACTACGAGCAGTACTTC
J: TRBJ1-1; size: many; D: -; V: TRBV4-2; CDR3: CASSRSDRNTEAFF; DNA: TGTGCCAGCAGCCGATCCGACAGAAACACTGAAGCTTTCTTT
J: TRBJ1-1; size: few; D: -; V: TRBV29-1; CDR3: CSVKNTEAFF; DNA: TGCAGCGTAAAGAACACTGAAGCTTTCTTT
J: TRBJ2-7; size: few; D: TRBD1; V: TRBV6-5; CDR3: CASSYSSDRGVHEQYF; DNA: TGTGCCAGCAGTTACTCCTCGGACAGGGGAGTCCACGAGCAGTACTTC
J: TRBJ1-1; size: -; D: TRBD1; V: TRBV30; CDR3: CAWSLRGRATEAFF; DNA: TGTGCCTGGAGCCTCAGGGGGCGCGCCACTGAAGCTTTCTTT
J: TRBJ2-3; size: few; D: -; V: TRBV29-1; CDR3: CSVDVGTDTQYF; DNA: TGCAGCGTTGACGTCGGCACAGATACGCAGTATTTT
J: TRBJ2-5; size: few; D: TRBD2; V: TRBV7-8; CDR3: CASSFGLAGGPETQYF; DNA: TGTGCCAGCAGCTTTGGACTAGCGGGGGGGCCGGAGACCCAGTACTTC
J: TRBJ1-1; size: few; D: -; V: TRBV7-2; CDR3: CASSPQGGKNTEAFF; DNA: TGTGCCAGCAGCCCTCAAGGGGGTAAGAACACTGAAGCTTTCTTT
J: TRBJ2-7; size: many; D: -; V: TRBV3-1; CDR3: CASSRRDFDHEQYF; DNA: TGTGCCAGCAGCCGGCGGGATTTTGATCACGAGCAGTACTTC